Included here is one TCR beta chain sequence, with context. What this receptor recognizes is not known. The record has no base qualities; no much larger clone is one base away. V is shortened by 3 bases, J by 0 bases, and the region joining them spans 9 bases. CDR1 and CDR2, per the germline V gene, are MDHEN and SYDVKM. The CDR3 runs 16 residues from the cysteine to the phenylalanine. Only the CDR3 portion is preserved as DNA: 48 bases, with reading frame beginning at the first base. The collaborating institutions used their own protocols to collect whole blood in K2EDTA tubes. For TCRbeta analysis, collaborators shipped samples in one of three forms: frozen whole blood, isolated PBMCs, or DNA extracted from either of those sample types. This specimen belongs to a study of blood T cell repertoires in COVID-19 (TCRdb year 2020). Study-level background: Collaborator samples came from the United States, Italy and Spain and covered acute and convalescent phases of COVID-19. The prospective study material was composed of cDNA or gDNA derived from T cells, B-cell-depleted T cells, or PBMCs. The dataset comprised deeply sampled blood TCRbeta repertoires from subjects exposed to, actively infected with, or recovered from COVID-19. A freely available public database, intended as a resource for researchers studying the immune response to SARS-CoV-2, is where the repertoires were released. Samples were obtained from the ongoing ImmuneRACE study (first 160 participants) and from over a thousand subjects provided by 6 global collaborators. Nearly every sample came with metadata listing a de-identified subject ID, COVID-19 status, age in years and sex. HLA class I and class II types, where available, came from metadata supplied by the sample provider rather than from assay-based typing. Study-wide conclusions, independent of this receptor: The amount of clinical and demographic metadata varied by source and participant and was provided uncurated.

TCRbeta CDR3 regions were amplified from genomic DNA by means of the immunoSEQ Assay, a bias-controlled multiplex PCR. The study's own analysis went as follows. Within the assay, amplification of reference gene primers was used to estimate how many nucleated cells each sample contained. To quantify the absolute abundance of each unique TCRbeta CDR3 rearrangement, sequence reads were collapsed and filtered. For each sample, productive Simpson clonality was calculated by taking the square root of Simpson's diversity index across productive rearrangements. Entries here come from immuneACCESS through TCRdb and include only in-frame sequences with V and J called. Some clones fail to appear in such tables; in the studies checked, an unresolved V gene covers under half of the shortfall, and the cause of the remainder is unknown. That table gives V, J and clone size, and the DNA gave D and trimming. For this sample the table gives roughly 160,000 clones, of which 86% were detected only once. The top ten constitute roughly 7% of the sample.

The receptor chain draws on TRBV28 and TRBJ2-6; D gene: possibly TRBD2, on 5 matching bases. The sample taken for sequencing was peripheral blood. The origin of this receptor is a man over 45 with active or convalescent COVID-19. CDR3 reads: CASSLSGSSGANVLTF. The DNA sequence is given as TGTGCCAGCAGTTTGTCTGGGAGCTCTGGGGCCAACGTCCTGACTTTC.